The sample holds a few counts of the clone carrying this T cell receptor beta chain. What it recognizes is unknown. MiXCR, run by TCRdb on the 5' RACE reads, gives a single entry per CDR3 protein. The table includes 300,000 or so distinct CDR3 sequences, roughly 15% detected once. V was trimmed by 1 base and J by 0 bases, leaving 9 bases between them. This CDR3 is built from 16 residues. The germline gives CDR1 SGHTA, CDR2 FQGNSA. These data are taken from a study of T-cell memory formation after mild COVID-19. Study-level findings and limits: The authors did not confirm SARS-CoV-2 specificity of second-wave clones peaking day 37.

The TCR originated in a man between 18 and 29 years old who had mild COVID-19 (a few samples of this study predate the infection). Cell type and time point are not known. The sequenced sample consisted of PBMCs or a T cell subset sorted from them (not recorded which). V gene TRBV7-2 combines with J gene TRBJ1-4; D remains ambiguous. The CDR3 protein is CASSLGVIATNEKLFF. In DNA, the CDR3 is TGTGCCAGCAGCTTAGGGGTCATTGCAACTAATGAAAAACTGTTTTTT. Looking up the rest from reference TRBV7-2 and TRBJ1-4 gives the full variable domain: GAGVSQSPSNKVTEKGKDVELRCDPISGHTALYWYRQSLGQGLEFLIYFQGNSAPDKSGLPSDRFSAERTGGSVSTLTIQRTQQEDSAVYLCASSLGVIATNEKLFFGSGTQLSVL.